The TCR beta chain described here comes from a study of CD8+ T cells in alopecia areata. This clone has only one observation. Its antigen is unknown. Notes on the study in general: Tofacitinib significantly brought down scalp clonality and expanded CD8+ clones among top 100.

CDR1 MGHDK and CDR2 SYGVNS come from the germline V gene. V gave up 6 bases and J gave up 2 bases; unmatched junction bases: 7. The CDR3 sequence is 14 residues long. RNA was isolated and reverse transcribed to cDNA, the sequencing template. Clones were sequenced by immunoSEQ multiplex PCR, and TCRdb holds only the in-frame ones, with some missing. The data contain approximately 170,000 clones, 45% to 65% of them singletons. The treatment denotes: oral pan-JAK inhibitor, 5-10 mg twice daily. CD4+ and CD8+ T cells were sorted from PBMCs. The sequences come from CD4+ T cells sorted from blood, collected at week 4, from a patient treated with tofacitinib. The V and J genes are TRBV25-1 and TRBJ2-7; TRBD2 agrees at 7 bases. The sequence was obtained from a human donor with alopecia areata. The CDR3 region is CASRPSSGTYEQYF. The CDR3 nucleotides are TGTGCCAGCAGGCCTTCTAGCGGTACCTACGAGCAGTACTTC.